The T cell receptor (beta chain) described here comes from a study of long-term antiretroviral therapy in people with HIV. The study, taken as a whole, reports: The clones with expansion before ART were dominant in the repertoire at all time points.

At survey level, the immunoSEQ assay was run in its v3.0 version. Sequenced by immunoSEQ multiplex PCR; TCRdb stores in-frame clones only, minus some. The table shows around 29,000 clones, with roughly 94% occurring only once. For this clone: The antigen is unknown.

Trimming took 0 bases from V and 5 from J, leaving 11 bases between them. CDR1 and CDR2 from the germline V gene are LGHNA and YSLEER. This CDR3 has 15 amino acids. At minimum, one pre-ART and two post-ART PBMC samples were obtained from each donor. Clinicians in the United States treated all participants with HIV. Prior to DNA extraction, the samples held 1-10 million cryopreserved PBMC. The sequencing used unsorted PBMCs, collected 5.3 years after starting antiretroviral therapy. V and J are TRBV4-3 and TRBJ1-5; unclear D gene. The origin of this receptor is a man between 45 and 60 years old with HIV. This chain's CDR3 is CASSQDSTLDQPQHF. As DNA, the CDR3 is TGCGCCAGCAGCCAAGATTCTACGCTGGATCAGCCCCAGCATTTT.